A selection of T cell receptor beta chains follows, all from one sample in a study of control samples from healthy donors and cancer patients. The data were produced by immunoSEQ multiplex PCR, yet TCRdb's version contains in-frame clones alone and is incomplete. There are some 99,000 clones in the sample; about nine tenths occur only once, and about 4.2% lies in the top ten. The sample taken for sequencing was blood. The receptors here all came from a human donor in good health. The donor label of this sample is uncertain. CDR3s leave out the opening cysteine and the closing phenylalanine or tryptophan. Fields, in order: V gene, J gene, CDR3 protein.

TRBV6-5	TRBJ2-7	ASSSGTEDYEQY
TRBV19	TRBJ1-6	ASSVDIREGSPLH
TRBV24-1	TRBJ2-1	ATSELPGLAGSSNEQF
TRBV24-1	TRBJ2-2	ATSDPGTGDTGELF
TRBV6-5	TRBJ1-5	ASSSQGAHQPQH
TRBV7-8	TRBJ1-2	ASSFDNYGYT
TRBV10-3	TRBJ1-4	AISELDPGEGKLF
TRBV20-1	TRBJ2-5	RASGGPGAGTQY
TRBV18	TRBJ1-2	ASSKGTVENYGYT
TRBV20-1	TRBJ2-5	SASPSSGGAAETQY
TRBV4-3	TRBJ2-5	ASSQDLASRRRQETQY
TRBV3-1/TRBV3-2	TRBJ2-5	ASSHRGLAEVDQY
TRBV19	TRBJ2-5	ASSGTVTSETQY
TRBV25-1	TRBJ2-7	ASSGWTEDEQY
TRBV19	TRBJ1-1	ASTTIGTSSKAF
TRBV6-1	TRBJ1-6	ASSEASQGRGPLH
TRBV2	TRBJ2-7	ASSTGGDRGEQY
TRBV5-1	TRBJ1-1	ASGQGATTEAF
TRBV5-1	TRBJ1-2	ASSFTGSAADYGYT
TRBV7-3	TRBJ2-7	ASSLSGNDEQY
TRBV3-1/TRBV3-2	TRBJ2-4	ASSQGGSGGAGNIQY
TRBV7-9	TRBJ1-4	ASSFGQGREKLF
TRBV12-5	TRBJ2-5	ASGLVRETQY
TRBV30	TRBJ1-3	AWSVRITLGNTIY
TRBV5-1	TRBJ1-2	ASSAGQDYGYT
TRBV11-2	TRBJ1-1	ASSLLRNEAF
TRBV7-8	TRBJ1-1	ASGTMNTEAF
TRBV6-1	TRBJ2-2	ASSEAAGLTGELF
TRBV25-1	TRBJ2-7	ASSVQGVSYEQY
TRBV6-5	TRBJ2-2	ASSSQGGFTGELF
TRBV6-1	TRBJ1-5	ASSEGPGDQPQH
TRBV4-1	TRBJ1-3	ASSQDGRGGSGNTIY
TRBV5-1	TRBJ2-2	ASSLGQGGNTGELF
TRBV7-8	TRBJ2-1	ASSLDSSGGLESNEQF
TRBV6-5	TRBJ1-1	ASRPPPGNTEAF
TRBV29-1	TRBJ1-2	SVVPGDYGYT
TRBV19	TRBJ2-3	ASSLQGDSPRTDTQY
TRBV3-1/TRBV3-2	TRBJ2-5	ASSQRGVGETQY
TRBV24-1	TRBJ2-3	ATSDLNLQGTDTQY
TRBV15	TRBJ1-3	ATSREIRTGRSGNTIY
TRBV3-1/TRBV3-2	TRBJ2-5	ASSQRGTQETQY
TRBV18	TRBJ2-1	ASSPSSGGSDEQF
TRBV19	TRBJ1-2	ASRVRGGGYT
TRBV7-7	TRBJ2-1	ASSLWLNANEQF
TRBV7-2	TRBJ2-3	ASSLSFRGASTDTQY
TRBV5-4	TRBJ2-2	ASSGLPTGELF
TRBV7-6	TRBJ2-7	ASSRTSGGHEQY
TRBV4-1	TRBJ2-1	ASSPMGQGEGNEQF
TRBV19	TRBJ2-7	ASSKNEGVRVYEQY
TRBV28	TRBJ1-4	ASRYTPWVEGGEKLF
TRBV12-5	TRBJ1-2	ASGFPTGIEGGYT
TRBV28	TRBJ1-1	ASSFTRSPEAF
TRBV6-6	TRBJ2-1	ASSFETWKEQF
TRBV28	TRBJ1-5	ASSTGPPGYQPQH
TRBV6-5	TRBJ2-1	ASRETGVGNNEQF
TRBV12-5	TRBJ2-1	ASALGGPAGNEQF
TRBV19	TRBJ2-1	ASSPSLAGGVYNEQF
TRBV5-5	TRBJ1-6	ASSLWGRDSPLH